This TCR beta chain was identified in a study of post-analysis software for immune sequencing data. Study results and caveats: Strong co-clustering by F measure was seen for same-batch samples. Elevated frequency relative to controls characterized four or five TRBV segments in patients, TRBV5-6, TRBV5-1 and TRBV20-1 among them.

The CDR3 runs to 17 residues. The germline V gene has CDR1 MNHEY and CDR2 SVGAGI. Trimming removed 0 bases from V and 5 bases from J, with 19 bases in between. cDNA libraries of TCR beta carried unique molecular identifiers. TCRdb reanalysed the PCR reads using MiXCR and keeps one entry per CDR3 protein. This sample has 550,000 to 700,000 distinct CDR3 sequences, with 44% found just once. As regards this clonotype: What it recognizes is unknown.

Sequenced sample: blood. The chain recombines TRBV6-5 with TRBJ2-5; D ambiguous. The source of this sequence is a girl aged 10 to 17 with multiple sclerosis. The CDR3 loop reads CASSYSLGSVSLETQYF. The CDR3 nucleotides are TGTGCCAGCAGTTACTCGCTGGGGTCTGTGTCCTTGGAGACCCAGTACTTC.